The 27 T cell receptor beta chains listed next were all sequenced from one sample in a study of blood T cell repertoires in COVID-19. Only in-frame clones appear in the TCRdb table, and some are missing; sequencing was by immunoSEQ multiplex PCR. The sample has fewer than 400,000 clones; 85% are singletons. Specimen: PBMCs or T cells enriched from blood (not recorded which). These receptors all stem from a woman aged 25 to 45 who had been exposed to COVID-19.

The chain combines TRBV28 with TRBJ1-1, with D maybe TRBD1 (6 bases). CDR1 is MDHEN and CDR2 is SYDVKM in the germline V gene. The CDR3 is 11 amino acids. V lost 8 bases to trimming and J lost 6 bases, with 10 bases between them. CDR3 residues: CASRRGSEAFF. CDR3 DNA sequence: TGTGCCAGCCGCAGGGGATCTGAAGCTTTCTTT.

The rearrangement uses TRBV2 and TRBJ1-4; D not certain. The CDR3 runs to 15 residues. Trimming stripped 5 bases from V and 4 bases from J, with 14 bases between. The V gene's germline CDR1 is SNHLY and CDR2 FYNNEI. The CDR3 DNA follows: TGTGCCAGCAGTAATGAGGGCCACCTTAATGAAAAACTGTTTTTT. It specifies CASSNEGHLNEKLFF.

This clone appeared a single time. The chain links TRBV5-1 to TRBJ2-3, with 8 bases lining up with TRBD2. This CDR3 has 16 residues. The junction had 8 bases not matched to a gene; V was cut back by 3 bases and J by 2 bases. CDR1 is SGHRS, CDR2 YFSETQ, per germline. CDR3 residues: CASSYSGTRSTDTQYF. CDR3 nucleotides: TGCGCCAGCAGCTATAGCGGGACGAGATCCACAGATACGCAGTATTTT. The full variable domain, with the rest looked up from reference TRBV5-1 and TRBJ2-3, is KAGVTQTPRYLIKTRGQQVTLSCSPISGHRSVSWYQQTPGQGLQFLFEYFSETQRNKGNFPGRFSGRQFSNSRSEMNVSTLELGDSALYLCASSYSGTRSTDTQYFGPGTRLTVL.

This chain joins TRBV14 and TRBJ2-3; 8 positions match TRBD1. The CDR3 contains 19 residues. V shed 4 bases and J 3 bases; nucleotides not matched to a gene: 18. The germline gives CDR1 SGHDN, CDR2 FVKESK. CDR3 DNA sequence: TGTGCCAGCAGCCGTATGACAGGGGTCTGGGATCAGATAACAGATACGCAGTATTTT. Translating gives CASSRMTGVWDQITDTQYF.

Details on this clone: Other DNA variants within this sample encode the same CDR3. The rearrangement joins TRBV19 to TRBJ1-1; the D gene is possibly TRBD1 (6 bases). V was pared by 6 bases and J by 1 base, with 9 bases between. The CDR3 consists of 13 residues. Germline V CDR1 and CDR2: LNHDA, SQIVND (reference sequence). CDR3 region: CASSQGTNTEAFF. The CDR3 DNA follows: TGTGCCAGTAGCCAGGGGACGAACACTGAAGCTTTCTTT. Looking up the rest from reference TRBV19 and TRBJ1-1 gives the full variable domain: DGGITQSPKYLFRKEGQNVTLSCEQNLNHDAMYWYRQDPGQGLRLIYYSQIVNDFQKGDIAEGYSVSREKKESFPLTVTSAQKNPTAFYLCASSQGTNTEAFFGQGTRLTVV.

In DNA, the CDR3 is TGTGCCAGCAGTTACTCTAGCGGCGATGAGCAGTTCTTC. Translating it yields CASSYSSGDEQFF. The chain is built from TRBV6-5 and TRBJ2-1; TRBD2 might be the D (6 bases). This CDR3 is 13 amino acids long. Germline loops: CDR1 MNHEY, CDR2 SVGAGI. Trimming removed 0 bases from V and 8 bases from J, with 8 bases in between.

J is TRBJ1-2 and V is TRBV5-1; TRBD1 agrees at 7 bases. This CDR3 region has 14 residues. V dropped 4 bases and J dropped 5; count of bases not matched to a gene: 8. Germline values: CDR1 SGHRS, CDR2 YFSETQ. This chain's CDR3 is CASSTGDRKYGYTF. Here the CDR3 DNA reads TGCGCCAGCAGCACTGGGGACAGAAAATATGGCTACACCTTC.

J is TRBJ2-1 and V is TRBV5-1, with TRBD2 matching over 11 bases. CDR3 length: 17 residues. Losses at the gene ends were 4 bases for V and 0 bases for J; bases not matched to a gene: 6. Germline CDR1 is SGHRS and CDR2 is YFSETQ. This CDR3 reads CASSRGTSGPSYNEQFF. The CDR3 DNA is TGCGCCAGCAGCAGGGGGACTAGCGGTCCCTCCTACAATGAGCAGTTCTTC.

This chain connects TRBV27 to TRBJ1-1; 9 positions agree with TRBD1. This CDR3 contains 15 residues. The germline V gene has CDR1 MNHEY and CDR2 SMNVEV (reference sequence). Losses at the gene ends were 7 bases for V and 4 bases for J; bases not matched to a gene: 10. The CDR3 here is CASTAATGGATEAFF. The DNA of the CDR3 is TGTGCCAGCACCGCCGCCACAGGGGGCGCCACTGAAGCTTTCTTT.

This clone was picked up one time. The J gene is TRBJ2-1, the V gene TRBV6-2 or TRBV6-3, with 10 bases identical to TRBD1. There are 16 residues in the CDR3. Germline V CDR1 and CDR2: MNHEY, SVGEGT. V was clipped by 3 bases and J by 2 bases; unmatched bases: 4. The CDR3 DNA reads TGTGCCAGCAGTTATAGGGACAGGGGAACCTACAATGAGCAGTTCTTC. Protein product: CASSYRDRGTYNEQFF.

This chain links TRBV10-3 with TRBJ2-1; D is unresolved. V lost 5 bases, J lost 2 bases, and 13 bases lay in between. Germline-derived CDR1 and CDR2 are ENHRY and SYGVKD. This CDR3 has 15 residues. This CDR3 is CAISKLGNPYNEQFF. The CDR3 bases are TGTGCCATCAGTAAGCTAGGAAACCCCTACAATGAGCAGTTCTTC.

The chain uses TRBV28 and TRBJ1-1, with D possibly matching TRBD1 (6 bases). CDR3 length: 12 amino acids. In germline, CDR1 is MDHEN, CDR2 SYDVKM. The V gene lost 7 bases and the J gene lost 1 base, with 7 bases spanning the gap. The DNA of the CDR3 is TGTGCCAGCAAGGGACAGAACACTGAAGCTTTCTTT. Translation gives CASKGQNTEAFF.

CDR3 DNA sequence: TGTGCCAGCAGACTAGCGGGAGGGCCGGATGAGCAGTTCTTC. It specifies CASRLAGGPDEQFF. The rearrangement links TRBV28 to TRBJ2-1; 13 nucleotides line up with TRBD2. The V gene's germline CDR1 is MDHEN and CDR2 SYDVKM. The V gene end was trimmed by 6 bases and the J gene end by 8 bases; junction bases not matched to a gene: 4. This CDR3 region has 14 residues.

The gene calls are TRBV3-1 (or the pseudogene TRBV3-2) and TRBJ2-2, with D maybe TRBD2 (5 bases). Trimming took off 4 bases at V and 1 base at J, with 13 bases between the two ends. Germline lookup yields CDR1 LGHDT and CDR2 YNNKEL (reference sequence). This CDR3 spans 16 amino acids. The CDR3 sequence is CASSRQRGQNTGELFF. DNA of the CDR3: TGTGCCAGCAGCCGTCAGCGCGGGCAGAACACCGGGGAGCTGTTTTTT.

With respect to this clone: Germline and junction disagree at one end, which may indicate a read error. The CDR3 sequence is CASSLNGGSYQETQYF. The CDR3 DNA follows: TGTGCTAGCAGTTTGAATGGGGGGTCGTACCAAGAGACCCAGTACTTC. The chain joins TRBV7-7 to TRBJ2-5; a weak D match, TRBD2 (6 bases). The CDR3 has 16 residues. The V gene's germline CDR1 is SSHAT and CDR2 FNYEAQ (reference sequence).

V and J are TRBV5-8 and TRBJ1-2; D gene uncertain. Germline V gives CDR1 SGHTS, CDR2 YDEGEE. The CDR3 consists of 13 residues. Trimming stripped 2 bases from V and 8 bases from J, with 13 bases between. CDR3 sequence reads: CASSFRPMEGYTF. CDR3 nucleotides: TGTGCCAGCAGCTTCCGACCGATGGAGGGCTACACCTTC.

Of note for this clone: Other DNA sequences in the sample encode the same CDR3. The rearrangement uses TRBV28 and TRBJ1-2; 8 nucleotides match TRBD1. The germline V gene encodes CDR1 MDHEN and CDR2 SYDVKM. The CDR3 consists of 13 residues. Trimming removed 6 bases from V and 4 bases from J; junction bases left unmatched: 4. The CDR3 here is CASSSTGGYGYTF. In DNA, the CDR3 is TGTGCCAGCAGCTCAACAGGGGGCTATGGCTACACCTTC.

This chain links TRBV3-1 (or the pseudogene TRBV3-2) with TRBJ1-2; D is possibly TRBD1 (5 bases). Germline V gives CDR1 LGHDT, CDR2 YNNKEL (reference sequence). This CDR3 has 14 residues. V lost 3 bases and J 4 bases, leaving 12 bases between the germline ends. In DNA form, the CDR3 reads TGTGCCAGCAGCCACAGGGTAGACTCCTATGGCTACACCTTC. Translation: CASSHRVDSYGYTF.

V usage is TRBV7-3 and J usage is TRBJ1-1; D not certain. CDR1 SGHTA and CDR2 FQGTGA come from the germline V gene. V shed 1 base and J shed 4 bases, with 19 bases lying between them. The CDR3 loop spans 17 amino acids. The CDR3 DNA sequence: TGTGCCAGCAGCTTAAGCCCGGTTTGGTCTGGCGGCACTGAAGCTTTCTTT. Protein product: CASSLSPVWSGGTEAFF.

The V gene is TRBV27, the J gene TRBJ2-5, with 8 bases lining up with TRBD1. The junction had 11 bases not matched to a gene; V was cut back by 6 bases and J by 5 bases. The CDR3 spans 15 residues. Germline CDR1 MNHEY, CDR2 SMNVEV (reference sequence). Written as DNA, the CDR3 is TGTGCCAGCAGCAACTCAGGGGGCGCGGAGGAGACCCAGTACTTC. Its translation: CASSNSGGAEETQYF.

The chain is built from TRBV7-3 and TRBJ1-5; D is perhaps TRBD1 (5 bases). The CDR3 is 14 amino acids. The germline CDR1 and CDR2 sequences are SGHTA and FQGTGA. V was clipped by 7 bases and J by 4 bases, with 14 bases between them. The chain's CDR3 is CASNTQGNNQPQHF. DNA for the CDR3: TGTGCCAGCAACACCCAGGGCAATAATCAGCCCCAGCATTTT. Full variable domain (missing parts from reference TRBV7-3 and TRBJ1-5): GAGVSQTPSNKVTEKGKYVELRCDPISGHTALYWYRQSLGQGPEFLIYFQGTGAADDSGLPNDRFFAVRPEGSVSTLKIQRTERGDSAVYLCASNTQGNNQPQHFGDGTRLSIL.

This chain uses TRBV6-5 with TRBJ2-2, with D perhaps matching TRBD1 (5 bases). With 5 bases removed from V and 5 bases from J, the gap between germline ends came to 15 bases. This CDR3 is 15 amino acids long. Germline loops: CDR1 MNHEY, CDR2 SVGAGI. CDR3 protein: CASSLHHRITGELFF. For the CDR3, the DNA is TGTGCCAGCAGTCTACACCACAGGATAACCGGGGAGCTGTTTTTT.

The genes are TRBV18 and TRBJ2-7; D gene uncertain. CDR1 is KGHSH, CDR2 LQKENI, per germline. This CDR3 is 15 amino acids long. V shed 5 bases and J shed 1 base, with 15 bases lying between them. This CDR3 is CASSVLTGSSYEQYF. DNA for the CDR3: TGTGCCAGCTCAGTCCTCACCGGTAGTTCCTACGAGCAGTACTTC.

This clone was seen more than once but under ten times. The chain links TRBV5-1 to TRBJ2-5, with 8 nucleotides matching TRBD1. This CDR3 region has 14 residues. Germline CDR1 SGHRS, CDR2 YFSETQ. The trim removed 3 bases at V and 2 bases at J, leaving 3 bases unmatched. Written as DNA, the CDR3 is TGCGCCAGCAGCTCTAGGACAGGGCAAGAGACCCAGTACTTC. Its protein is CASSSRTGQETQYF.

V usage is TRBV19 and J usage is TRBJ1-2; 10 bases align to TRBD1. CDR3 length: 15 amino acids. The germline CDR1 and CDR2 sequences are LNHDA and SQIVND (reference sequence). V shed 5 bases and J 3 bases; nucleotides not matched to a gene: 6. CDR3 coding DNA: TGTGCCAGTAGTCCCGGGACAGGGGTTGACTATGGCTACACCTTC. Translation: CASSPGTGVDYGYTF.

This clone has at least ten counts. The chain links TRBV7-9 to TRBJ1-5; tentative D call: TRBD1 (5 bases). The V gene lost 5 bases and the J gene lost 4 bases, with 9 bases spanning the gap. CDR3 length equals 13 residues. Per germline, CDR1 SEHNR and CDR2 FQNEAQ (reference sequence). Here the CDR3 DNA reads TGTGCCAGCAGCCTACAGGCTAATCAGCCCCAGCATTTT. Encoded protein: CASSLQANQPQHF.

The chain employs TRBV5-1 and TRBJ2-5; D remains ambiguous. CDR1 SGHRS and CDR2 YFSETQ come from the germline V gene. V was shortened by 0 bases and J by 4 bases, with 10 bases between the two germline ends. The CDR3 contains 14 residues. The CDR3 reads CASSLVPARETQYF. The CDR3 nucleotides are TGCGCCAGCAGCTTGGTGCCCGCGCGAGAGACCCAGTACTTC.